This T cell receptor (beta chain) was documented in a study of CD8 T cells in ankylosing spondylitis. One entry per CDR3 protein results from TCRdb running MiXCR on the 5' RACE reads. The sample has under 300,000 distinct CDR3 sequences; around 10% are singletons. This clonotype has at least ten counts. Germline V gives CDR1 SGDLS, CDR2 YYNGEE. The length of the CDR3 is 14 residues. V lost 4 bases, J lost 6 bases, and 11 bases lay in between. The specimen sequenced was blood, either unsorted or a sorted T cell fraction (not recorded which). The chain uses TRBV9 and TRBJ1-6; D remains unclear. The receptor comes from a male donor with ankylosing spondylitis or in good health (not recorded which). CDR3 bases: TGTGCCAGCAGCCAAGTTCGCGGTAATTCACCCCTCCACTTT. This translates into CASSQVRGNSPLHF.